The 3 T cell receptor beta chains below were found in one sample sequenced in a study of vaccination effects on CD4 cells after COVID-19. Produced via immunoSEQ multiplex PCR; TCRdb's table is partial and in-frame only. The data hold around 30,000 clones, with roughly 63% observed a single time. No antigens are known for them. Antigen-specific CD4+ T cell clonotypes were called by their expansion after viral peptide-pool culture in ViraFEST. Researchers isolated CD4+ T cells once roughly nine days of culture had elapsed. Participants got two doses of BNT162b2 or mRNA-1273 vaccine. Source: CD4+ T cells from PBMCs cultured with SARS-CoV-2 spike peptides, taken after COVID-19 vaccination. Receptors originate from a human donor who received a COVID-19 vaccine.

This clone was counted once. The chain carries TRBV5-1 and TRBJ1-1; D is unresolved. V was cut by 0 bases and J by 5 bases, with 8 bases left in between. The CDR3 consists of 13 residues. Germline-derived CDR1 and CDR2 are SGHRS and YFSETQ. In DNA form, the CDR3 reads TGCGCCAGCAGCTTGGGCGCGGTTACTGAAGCTTTCTTT. This translates into CASSLGAVTEAFF.

A few counts support this clone. V gene TRBV10-3 combines with J gene TRBJ1-1; D uncertain. The ends were cut back, 8 bases at V and 1 base at J, with 11 bases in the middle. The CDR3 totals 13 residues. Looked up from germline, CDR1 is ENHRY and CDR2 is SYGVKD. The CDR3, as DNA: TGTGCCATCTCGAGCCGGGGGAACACTGAAGCTTTCTTT. Translating gives CAISSRGNTEAFF.

The rearrangement joins TRBV5-1 to TRBJ2-2; D is possibly TRBD1 (6 bases). CDR1 is SGHRS, CDR2 YFSETQ, per germline. The CDR3 has 15 residues. Trimming pared 0 bases from V and 4 bases from J, leaving 10 bases between. The CDR3 DNA reads TGCGCCAGCAGCTTGGACGCAGGGGCCACCGGGGAGCTGTTTTTT. Its protein product is CASSLDAGATGELFF.